Listed here are 5 T cell receptor beta chains from one sample, sequenced in a study of T cell responses to AZD1222 COVID-19 vaccine. Method: immunoSEQ multiplex PCR; TCRdb's copy keeps in-frame clones and lacks some. The sample contains 140,000 to 150,000 clones, around 89% of which appear only once. The specimen comprised peripheral blood, sampled on day 0 of AZD1222 vaccination. The origin of the receptors is an adult in good health.

V is TRBV5-6 and J is TRBJ1-2, with a possible D match to TRBD1 (5 bases). V lost 3 bases and J lost 8, with 11 bases in between. CDR1 is SGHDT, CDR2 YYEEEE, per germline. The CDR3 is made up of 12 amino acids. CDR3 DNA sequence: TGTGCCAGCAGCTGGGACGAGGGAGGCTACACCTTC. Amino acids: CASSWDEGGYTF.

Details on this clone: Other DNA variants within this sample encode the same CDR3. The chain has TRBV30 and TRBJ2-3, with D hard to call. Germline V gives CDR1 GTSNPN, CDR2 SVGIG (reference sequence). With 0 bases removed from V and 1 base from J, the gap between germline ends came to 8 bases. The CDR3 contains 14 residues. The CDR3 loop is CAWSVSGGTDTQYF. CDR3 DNA: TGTGCCTGGAGTGTAAGTGGGGGCACAGATACGCAGTATTTT.

The V call is TRBV6-1, the J call TRBJ1-3, with D possibly being TRBD1 (5 bases). CDR3 length: 14 amino acids. Trimming took off 3 bases at V and 7 bases at J, with 13 bases between the two ends. Germline values: CDR1 MNHNS, CDR2 SASEGT. The CDR3 protein is CASSDEGSTNTIYF. The CDR3 DNA reads as TGTGCCAGCAGTGACGAGGGGTCCACGAACACCATATATTTT.

This chain links TRBV10-3 with TRBJ2-5; D is unclear. V gave up 0 bases and J gave up 6 bases, with 11 bases separating them. The V gene's germline CDR1 is ENHRY and CDR2 SYGVKD. The CDR3 consists of 14 residues. DNA of the CDR3: TGTGCCATCAGTGAGTCGAATTCGCTCCAGACCCAGTACTTC. This gives the protein CAISESNSLQTQYF.

V gene TRBV6-5 combines with J gene TRBJ1-2; D gene uncertain. Germline V lookup: CDR1 MNHEY, CDR2 SVGAGI. This CDR3 region has 15 residues. V lost 3 bases, J lost 3 bases, and 14 bases lay in between. In DNA form, the CDR3 reads TGTGCCAGCAGTTATGCTCCCTCGGCAGACTATGGCTACACCTTC. It encodes CASSYAPSADYGYTF.